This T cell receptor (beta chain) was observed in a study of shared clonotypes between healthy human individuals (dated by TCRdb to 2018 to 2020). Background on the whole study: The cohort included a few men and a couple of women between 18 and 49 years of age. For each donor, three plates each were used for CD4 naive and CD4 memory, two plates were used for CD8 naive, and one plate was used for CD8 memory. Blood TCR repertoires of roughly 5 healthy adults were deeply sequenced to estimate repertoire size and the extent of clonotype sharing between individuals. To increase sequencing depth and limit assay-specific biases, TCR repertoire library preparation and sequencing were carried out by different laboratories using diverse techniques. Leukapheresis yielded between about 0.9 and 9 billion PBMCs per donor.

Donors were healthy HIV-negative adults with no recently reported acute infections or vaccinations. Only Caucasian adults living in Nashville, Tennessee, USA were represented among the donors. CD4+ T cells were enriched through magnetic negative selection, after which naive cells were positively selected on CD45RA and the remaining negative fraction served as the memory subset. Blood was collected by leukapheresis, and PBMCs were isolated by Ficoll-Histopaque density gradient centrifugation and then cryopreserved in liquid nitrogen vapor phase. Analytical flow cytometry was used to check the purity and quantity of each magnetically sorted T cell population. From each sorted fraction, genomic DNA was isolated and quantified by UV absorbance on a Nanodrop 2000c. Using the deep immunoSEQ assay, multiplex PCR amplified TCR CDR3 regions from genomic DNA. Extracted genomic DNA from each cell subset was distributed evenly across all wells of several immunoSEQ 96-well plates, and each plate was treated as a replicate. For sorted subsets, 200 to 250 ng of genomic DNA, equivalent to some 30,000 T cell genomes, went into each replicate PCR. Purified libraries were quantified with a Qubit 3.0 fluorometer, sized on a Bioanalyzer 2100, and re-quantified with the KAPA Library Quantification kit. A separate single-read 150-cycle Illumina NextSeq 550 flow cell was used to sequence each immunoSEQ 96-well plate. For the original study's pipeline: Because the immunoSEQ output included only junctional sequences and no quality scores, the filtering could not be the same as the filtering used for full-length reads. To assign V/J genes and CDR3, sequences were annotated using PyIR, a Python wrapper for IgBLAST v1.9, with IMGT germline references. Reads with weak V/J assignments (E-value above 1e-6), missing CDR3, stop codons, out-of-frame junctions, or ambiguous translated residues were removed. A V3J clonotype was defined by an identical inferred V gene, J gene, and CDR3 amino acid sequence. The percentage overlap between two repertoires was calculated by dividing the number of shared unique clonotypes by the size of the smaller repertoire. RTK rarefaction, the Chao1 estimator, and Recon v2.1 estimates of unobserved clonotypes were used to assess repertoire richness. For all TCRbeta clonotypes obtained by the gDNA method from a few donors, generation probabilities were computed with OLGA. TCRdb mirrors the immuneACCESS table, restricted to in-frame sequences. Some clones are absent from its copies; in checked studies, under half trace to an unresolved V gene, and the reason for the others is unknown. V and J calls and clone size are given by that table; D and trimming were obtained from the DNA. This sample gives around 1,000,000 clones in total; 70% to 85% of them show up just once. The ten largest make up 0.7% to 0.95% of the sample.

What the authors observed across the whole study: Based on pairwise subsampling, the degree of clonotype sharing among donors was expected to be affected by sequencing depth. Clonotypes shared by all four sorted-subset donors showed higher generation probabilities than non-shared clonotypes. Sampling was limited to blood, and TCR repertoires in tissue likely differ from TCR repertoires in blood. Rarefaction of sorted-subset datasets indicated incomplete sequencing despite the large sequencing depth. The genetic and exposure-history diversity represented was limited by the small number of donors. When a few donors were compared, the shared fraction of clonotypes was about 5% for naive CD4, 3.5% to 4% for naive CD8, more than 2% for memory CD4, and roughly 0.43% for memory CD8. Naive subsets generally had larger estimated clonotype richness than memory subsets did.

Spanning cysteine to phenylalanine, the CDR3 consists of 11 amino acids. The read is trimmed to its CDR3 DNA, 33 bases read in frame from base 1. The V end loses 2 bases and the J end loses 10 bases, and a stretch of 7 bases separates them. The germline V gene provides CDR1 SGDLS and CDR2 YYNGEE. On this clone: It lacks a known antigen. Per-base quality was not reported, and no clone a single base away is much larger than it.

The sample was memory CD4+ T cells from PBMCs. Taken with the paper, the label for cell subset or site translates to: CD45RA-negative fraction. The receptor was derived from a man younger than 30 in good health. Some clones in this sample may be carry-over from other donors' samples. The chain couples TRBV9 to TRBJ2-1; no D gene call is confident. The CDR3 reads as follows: CASSVEEEQFF. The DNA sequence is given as TGTGCCAGCAGCGTCGAAGAGGAGCAGTTCTTC.